The source of this T cell receptor (beta chain) is a study of T-cell reconstitution after alpha-beta-depleted transplantation in children. Findings and caveats of the study: By about two months after transplant, alpha-beta T cells reportedly arose from several hundred graft clones that had expanded.

CDR3 size: 14 residues. Germline assignment: CDR1 LGHNA and CDR2 YSLEER. V was pared by 0 bases and J by 4 bases, with 9 bases between. For this clonotype: Its antigen is undetermined.

A library of TCRbeta sequences, prepared with unique molecular identifiers, was generated. TCRdb independently ran MiXCR on the PCR reads; one entry per CDR3 protein. The data hold approximately 32,000 distinct CDR3 sequences, with around 7% observed a single time. The genes are TRBV4-3 and TRBJ2-5; D remains unclear. Sequenced here: peripheral blood, sampled 60 days after TCRalphabeta/CD19-depleted stem cell transplant. The TCR comes from a child less than two years old who had a stem cell transplant for acute myeloid leukemia, so the T cells may come from the graft donor. The CDR3 protein is CASSQDLVGETQYF. The CDR3 DNA reads as TGCGCCAGCAGCCAAGATTTGGTGGGAGAGACCCAGTACTTC.